What follows describes a single T cell receptor beta chain. Enrollment shut out patients with autoimmune disease history or systemic immunosuppression. This sample was included in a study of OX40 agonist ivuxolimab in advanced cancers. Study background: As their treatment, patients were administered ivuxolimab, an agonistic anti-OX40 (CD134) antibody. Intravenous ivuxolimab was administered to patients every 2 weeks at 0.01 to 10 mg/kg.

Trimming removed 5 bases at V and 1 base at J, with 18 bases between. Germline V gene lookup returns CDR1 SGHRS and CDR2 YFSETQ. CDR3 length equals 17 residues. Libraries were prepared by immunoSEQ multiplex PCR; TCRdb keeps only in-frame clonotypes and omits some of them. The sample carries about 60,000 clones, 84% recorded once. Material: CD4+ or CD8+ T cells sorted from blood, obtained in a trial of the OX40 agonist ivuxolimab. This clonotype was sampled from an adult with an advanced solid tumor such as melanoma, head and neck, liver or kidney cancer. V usage is TRBV5-1 and J usage is TRBJ2-2; possible D gene TRBD2, 6 bases. The CDR3 loop reads CASRVRDLAENTGELFF. The CDR3 DNA reads TGCGCCAGCAGGGTCAGAGACTTAGCGGAGAACACCGGGGAGCTGTTTTTT.